This T cell receptor (beta chain) was identified in a study of CD8+ T cells in alopecia areata. Study-wide findings and caveats: Only one nonresponder was present, which leaves the link between baseline CD8+ expansion and response uncertain. Scalp clonality and expanded CD8+ clones among the top 100 fell significantly with tofacitinib. Scalp specimens additionally yield sequences from normal skin's resident alphabeta T cells.

As to this clone: Its antigen is currently unknown.

CDR1 SEHNR and CDR2 FQNEAQ come from the germline V gene (reference sequence). With 4 bases removed from V and 3 bases from J, the gap between germline ends came to 7 bases. The CDR3 totals 13 residues. Treatment here: oral pan-JAK inhibitor, 5-10 mg twice daily. Specimens obtained from alopecia areata patients comprised lesional scalp punch biopsies and peripheral blood. Extracted from the samples, RNA was reverse transcribed into cDNA to serve as the sequencing template. TCRdb's copy holds only in-frame clones and misses some; the assay was immunoSEQ multiplex PCR. The sample shows 120,000 or so clones, 60% to 65% of them seen only once.

This chain connects TRBV7-9 to TRBJ1-5; no clear D gene. This TCR derives from a human donor with alopecia areata. The starting material was CD4+ T cells sorted from blood, obtained at week 4, from a patient treated with tofacitinib. The CDR3 DNA reads TGTGCCAGCAGCTCGGGCCACAATCAGCCCCAGCATTTT. Translation gives CASSSGHNQPQHF.